This TCR beta chain was identified during a study of human T cells and chemical hapten exposure. Study-wide results and limits: After DPC sensitization, TCRs above 1 in 1000 frequency showed no change.

TCRdb used MiXCR to reprocess the RACE reads, holding one entry per CDR3 protein. The top ten clones hold less than 3% of a sample with 90,000 to 140,000 distinct CDR3 sequences, around 35% of them seen once. Worth noting for this clonotype: Its antigen is as yet unknown.

Indicated time point: patch test 3, about 24 weeks after DPC sensitization. Treatment given: therapeutic diphenylcyclopropenone sensitization with weekly scalp DPC. Germline-derived CDR1 and CDR2 are SGHNT and YYREEE (reference sequence). The J segment lost 0 bases and the V segment lost 0 bases, leaving 5 bases of the junction unmatched. The CDR3 has 17 amino acids. This clonotype was sampled from a man between 35 and 55 years old with alopecia areata. Some clones in this sample may be carry-over from other donors' samples. V and J are TRBV5-4 and TRBJ2-7; 11 positions match TRBD2. Source: whole blood, taken in connection with sensitization to the hapten diphenylcyclopropenone (DPC). In DNA form, the CDR3 reads TGTGCCAGCAGCTTGGTTGGTAGCGGGAGGGCCTCCTACGAGCAGTACGTC. Protein: CASSLVGSGRASYEQYV.